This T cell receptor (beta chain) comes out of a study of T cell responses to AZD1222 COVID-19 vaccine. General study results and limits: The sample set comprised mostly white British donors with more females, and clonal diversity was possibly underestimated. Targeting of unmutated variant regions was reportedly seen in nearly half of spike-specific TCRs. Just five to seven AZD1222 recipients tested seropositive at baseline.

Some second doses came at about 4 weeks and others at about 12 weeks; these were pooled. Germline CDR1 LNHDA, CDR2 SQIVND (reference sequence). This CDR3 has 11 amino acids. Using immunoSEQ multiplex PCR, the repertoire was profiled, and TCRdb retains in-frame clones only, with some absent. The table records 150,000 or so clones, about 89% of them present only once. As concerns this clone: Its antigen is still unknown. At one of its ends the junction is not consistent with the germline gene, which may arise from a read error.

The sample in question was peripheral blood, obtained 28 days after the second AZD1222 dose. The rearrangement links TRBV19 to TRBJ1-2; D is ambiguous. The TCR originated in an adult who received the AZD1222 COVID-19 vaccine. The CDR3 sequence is CASNLGDGYTF. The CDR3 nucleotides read TGTGCTAGTAACCTTGGGGATGGCTACACCTTC.